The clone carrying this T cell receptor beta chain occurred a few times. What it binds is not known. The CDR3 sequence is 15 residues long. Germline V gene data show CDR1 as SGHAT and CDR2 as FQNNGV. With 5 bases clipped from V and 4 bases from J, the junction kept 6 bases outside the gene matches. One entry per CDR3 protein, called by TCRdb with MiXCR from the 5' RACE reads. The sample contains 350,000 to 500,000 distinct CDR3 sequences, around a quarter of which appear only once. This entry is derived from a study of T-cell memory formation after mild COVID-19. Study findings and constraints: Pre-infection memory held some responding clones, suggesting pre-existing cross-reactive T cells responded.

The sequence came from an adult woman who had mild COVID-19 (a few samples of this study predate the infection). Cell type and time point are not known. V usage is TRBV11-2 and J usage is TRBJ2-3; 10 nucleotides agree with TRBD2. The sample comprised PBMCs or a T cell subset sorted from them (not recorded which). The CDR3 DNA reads TGTGCCAGCAGCCCTAGCGGGAGTAGCCCAGATACGCAGTATTTT. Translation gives CASSPSGSSPDTQYF.